The rows below give T cell receptor beta chains drawn from one sample of a study of T-cell memory formation after mild COVID-19. MiXCR, applied by TCRdb to the 5' RACE reads, yields one record per CDR3 protein. In the table there are about 560,000 distinct CDR3 sequences, about 20% of which are singletons. Material for sequencing was PBMCs or a T cell subset sorted from them (not recorded which). These receptors all come from an adult woman who had mild COVID-19 (a few samples of this study predate the infection). Cell type and time point are not known. The CDR3 runs from the conserved cysteine through the conserved F or W. The D gene is left open where the match is weak. Only part of the rows carry a size: once, few, many, or a class if the clone is expanded.

>TRBV7-2|few|TRBJ1-1|NA
TGTGCCAGCAGCTTAGAGTTTTTCAGGGACGCTTTCTTT
CASSLEFFRDAFF
>TRBV27|NA|TRBJ2-3|NA
TGTGCCAGCAGTCTCCTGACTCCGTGGGCCACAGATACGCAGTATTTT
CASSLLTPWATDTQYF
>TRBV30|few|TRBJ1-2|NA
TGTGCCTGGAGTGTACGGGGCAGTCTGGGGCATGGCTACACCTTC
CAWSVRGSLGHGYTF
>TRBV12-3/TRBV12-4|many|TRBJ1-5|NA
TGTGCCAGCAGTTTATGGGGGCCAGATCAGCCCCAGCATTTT
CASSLWGPDQPQHF
>TRBV6-1|NA|TRBJ1-2|NA
TGTGCCAGCAGTGAAGCCTCCTGGACTGACGGCTACACCTTC
CASSEASWTDGYTF
>TRBV19|few|TRBJ2-1|TRBD2
TGTGCCAGTAGTATTGAACTAGCGGACTACAATGAGCAGTTCTTC
CASSIELADYNEQFF
>TRBV5-6|NA|TRBJ2-3|TRBD2
TGTGCCAGCAGCCCAAGACTAGCGGGAGTACTGAATTTT
CASSPRLAGVLNF
>TRBV7-3|once|TRBJ2-1|NA
TGTGCCAGCAGACCGGGCCTTAACCATGAGCAGTTCTTC
CASRPGLNHEQFF
>TRBV18|NA|TRBJ1-2|NA
TGTGCCAGCTCACGGGTCGACACAGCTTATGGCTACACCTTC
CASSRVDTAYGYTF
>TRBV11-2|NA|TRBJ2-7|NA
TGTGCCAGCACGAGACCGGGACTCCCCCCCTACTACGAGCAGTACTTC
CASTRPGLPPYYEQYF
>TRBV12-3/TRBV12-4|many|TRBJ2-5|NA
TGTGCCAGCAGTCCCGACAGAGTCCAAGAGACCCAGTACTTC
CASSPDRVQETQYF
>TRBV7-3|NA|TRBJ2-3|TRBD2
TGTGCCAGCAGCTTAGAGGCTAGCGGGGGGTTAGATACGCAGTATTTT
CASSLEASGGLDTQYF
>TRBV24-1|few|TRBJ1-2|NA
TGTGCCACCAGTGGTACTACAACAGGGAACTATGGCTACACCTTC
CATSGTTTGNYGYTF
>TRBV20-1|few|TRBJ2-1|NA
TGCAGTGCCAACCTGAGGAGCTCCTACAATGAGCAGTTCTTC
CSANLRSSYNEQFF
>TRBV15|once|TRBJ2-7|TRBD1
TGTGCCACCAGCACGGACAGGGTGACCTACGAGCAGTACTTC
CATSTDRVTYEQYF
>TRBV15|NA|TRBJ1-5|NA
TGTGCCACCAGCAGAGTTGGGCCTGGGGGAAGCAATCAGCCCCAGCATTTT
CATSRVGPGGSNQPQHF
>TRBV18|many|TRBJ2-3|NA
TGTGCCAGCTCACCAGATACTAGCACAGATACGCAGTATTTT
CASSPDTSTDTQYF
>TRBV7-6|few|TRBJ2-5|NA
TGTGCCAGCAGCTCTACCCGCCCGGCAGGGGAGACCCAGTACTTC
CASSSTRPAGETQYF
>TRBV20-1|NA|TRBJ2-3|NA
TGCAGTGCTAGAGTGCGGGGCCTGGATACGCAGTATTTT
CSARVRGLDTQYF
>TRBV6-2/TRBV6-3|few|TRBJ2-7|TRBD2
TGTGCCAGCAGTACGGGAGGTTTCGAGCAGTACTTC
CASSTGGFEQYF
>TRBV12-3/TRBV12-4|few|TRBJ1-2|NA
TGTGCCAGCAATAACTACAGGGAGAATGGCTACACCTTC
CASNNYRENGYTF
>TRBV10-3|NA|TRBJ2-5|NA
TGTGCCATCAGTGAGCAGGGTCGGGAGACCCAGTACTTC
CAISEQGRETQYF
>TRBV3-1|few|TRBJ2-5|NA
TGTGCCAGCAGCCAACGCCAATGGTCCCTCCAGACCCAGTACTTC
CASSQRQWSLQTQYF
>TRBV12-3/TRBV12-4|NA|TRBJ1-2|TRBD1
TGTGCCAGCAGTTACCGGGACAGATCTTATGGCTACACCTTC
CASSYRDRSYGYTF
>TRBV29-1|NA|TRBJ2-1|NA
TGCAGCGTTGAAGATCTGATCTACAATGAGCAGTTCTTC
CSVEDLIYNEQFF
>TRBV18|NA|TRBJ1-5|TRBD1
TGTGCCAGCTCAATTGGGGCAGGGGGCACTCAGCCCCAGCATTTT
CASSIGAGGTQPQHF
>TRBV7-9|NA|TRBJ2-7|NA
TGTGCCAGCAGCTCTTCCACCGGGAACTCCTACGAGCAGTACTTC
CASSSSTGNSYEQYF
>TRBV20-1|many|TRBJ2-2|TRBD2
TGCAGTGCTAAGCTTAGCGGGAGTGACACCGGGGAGCTGTTTTTT
CSAKLSGSDTGELFF
>TRBV10-2|once|TRBJ2-7|NA
TGCGCCAGCAGCCAAAGGGGGTGGGAGAGCTCCTACGAGCAGTACTTC
CASSQRGWESSYEQYF
>TRBV9|few|TRBJ2-1|NA
TGTGCCAGCAGCGTAGGCTCCGAGGTCCGCAATGAGCAGTTCTTC
CASSVGSEVRNEQFF
>TRBV9|many|TRBJ2-7|TRBD1
TGTGCCAGCAGCGGTGGACAGGGGGCGAACGAGCAGTACTTC
CASSGGQGANEQYF
>TRBV29-1|NA|TRBJ2-6|NA
TGCAGCGTTGACCTAGTTGTTTCTGGGGCCAACGTCCTGACTTTC
CSVDLVVSGANVLTF
>TRBV7-3|NA|TRBJ2-3|TRBD2
TGTGCCAGCAGTATAGCGGGAGTTGACACAGATACGCAGTATTTT
CASSIAGVDTDTQYF
>TRBV24-1|NA|TRBJ2-1|NA
TGTGCCACCAGTGATTTGGTCAGGGGATCGGTTAATGAGCAGTTCTTC
CATSDLVRGSVNEQFF
>TRBV9|NA|TRBJ2-3|TRBD2
TGTGCCAGCAGCAGCCCCCTAGAGGGAGGGCCAGATACGCAGTATTTT
CASSSPLEGGPDTQYF
>TRBV5-4|NA|TRBJ1-2|NA
TGTGCCAGCAGCATCGACAGGCAGAACTATGGCTACACCTTC
CASSIDRQNYGYTF
>TRBV29-1|NA|TRBJ2-1|NA
TGCAGCGTTTCTGACTCCAGGCGTTACAATGAGCAGTTCTTC
CSVSDSRRYNEQFF
>TRBV3-1|NA|TRBJ1-1|NA
TGTGCCAGCAGCCAGGGTTGGGGGAGTAAAGCTGAAGCTTTCTTT
CASSQGWGSKAEAFF
>TRBV5-6|few|TRBJ2-2|TRBD1
TGTGCCAGCTTCCTGTGGGACAGGCCCTACACCGGGGAGCTGTTTTTT
CASFLWDRPYTGELFF
>TRBV11-3|NA|TRBJ2-7|TRBD1
TGTGCCAGCAGCTTAGAAGGAATCGGGGACAGCCTATCCTACGAGCAGTACTTC
CASSLEGIGDSLSYEQYF
>TRBV2|NA|TRBJ2-1|NA
TGTGCCAGCAGCCGGTATAGAGGGGGAAACAATGAGCAGTTCTTC
CASSRYRGGNNEQFF
>TRBV5-1|many|TRBJ2-5|NA
TGCGCCAGCAGCTTGGGAGTCTCTCAAGAGACCCAGTACTTC
CASSLGVSQETQYF
>TRBV5-1|NA|TRBJ2-3|TRBD2
TGCGCCAGCAGCTCGCCGACTAGCGGGGAAACAACTAGCACAGATACGCAGTATTTT
CASSSPTSGETTSTDTQYF
>TRBV7-2|NA|TRBJ1-1|NA
TGTGCCAGCAGCTTAGCTTCCCAAATGAACACTGAAGCTTTCTTT
CASSLASQMNTEAFF
>TRBV28|few|TRBJ2-5|NA
TGTGCCAGCAGTTTGGGTGTTTGGTCCGGACAAGAGACCCAGTACTTC
CASSLGVWSGQETQYF
>TRBV25-1|few|TRBJ2-1|NA
TGTGCCAGCAGTGAATTGCGTTCCTACAATGAGCAGTTCTTC
CASSELRSYNEQFF
>TRBV13|NA|TRBJ2-7|NA
TGTGCCAGCAGCTTAGTGAGGACCCAGCAGTACTTC
CASSLVRTQQYF
>TRBV9|few|TRBJ2-5|NA
TGTGCCAGCAGCGTAGGCGGGGTCCTGGGGGAGACCCAGTACTTC
CASSVGGVLGETQYF
>TRBV4-1|few|TRBJ2-1|TRBD1
TGCGCCAGCAGCCAAGACCAAGACAGGGGGAATTGGAATGAGCAGTTCTTC
CASSQDQDRGNWNEQFF
>TRBV29-1|few|TRBJ2-2|NA
TGCAGCGTTGGCTACGGATTCGAGGGCACCGGGGAGCTGTTTTTT
CSVGYGFEGTGELFF
>TRBV29-1|few|TRBJ1-1|TRBD1
TGCAGCACAAGGGGACAGGCTAACACTGAAGCTTTCTTT
CSTRGQANTEAFF
>TRBV4-2|many|TRBJ2-5|NA
TGTGCCAGCAGACAGGACAGCTCCTACGGGACCCAGTACTTC
CASRQDSSYGTQYF
>TRBV20-1|few|TRBJ1-2|NA
TGCAGTGCTAGGAAAGGGGATGGCTACACCTTC
CSARKGDGYTF
>TRBV4-3|few|TRBJ1-1|NA
TGCGCCAGCAGCCAAGAACAGACCTTGAACACTGAAGCTTTCTTT
CASSQEQTLNTEAFF
>TRBV11-2|few|TRBJ1-1|NA
TGTGCCAGCAGCTCTAGCCCTGGGGCGAACACTGAAGCTTTCTTT
CASSSSPGANTEAFF
>TRBV5-1|NA|TRBJ1-1|TRBD1
TGCGCCAGCAGCTTGGACCCCGGGACAGGGGGCCGGTTCACTGAAGCTTTCTTT
CASSLDPGTGGRFTEAFF
>TRBV3-1|NA|TRBJ2-2|TRBD1
TGTGCCAGCAGCCAAGCCGGGACAGGGGGTTCCGGGGAGCTGTTTTTT
CASSQAGTGGSGELFF